A selection of T cell receptor beta chains follows, all from one sample in a study of blood T cell repertoires in COVID-19. Clones were sequenced by immunoSEQ multiplex PCR, and TCRdb holds only the in-frame ones, with some missing. Of 100,000 to 110,000 clones listed, about 90% are singletons. The specimen was peripheral blood. The source is a young man in a cohort sampled during active COVID-19. CDR3s include the opening cysteine and the closing phenylalanine or tryptophan. A D gene is named only where the DNA matches it firmly. Clone size is given for some rows only: seen once, a few or many times, or a class if the clone is expanded.

cdr3_nt	cdr3_aa	v_call	clone_size	j_call	d_call
TGTGCCAGTGGGGGGACAGGGAACACCGGGGAGCTGTTTTTT	CASGGTGNTGELFF	TRBV19	.	TRBJ2-2	TRBD1
TGCGCCAGCAGTGATACAGGGACCCGCACTGAAGCTTTCTTT	CASSDTGTRTEAFF	TRBV10-1	few	TRBJ1-1	.
TGCGCCAGCAGCGTCACAGGGGATGGGGAGATCACTGAAGCTTTCTTT	CASSVTGDGEITEAFF	TRBV5-1	.	TRBJ1-1	TRBD1
TGTGCCAGCAGCTTCAGAACAACCGGGGAGCTGTTTTTT	CASSFRTTGELFF	TRBV7-2	.	TRBJ2-2	.
TGTGCCATACAGGGTGGCTCTGGGGCCAACGTCCTGACTTTC	CAIQGGSGANVLTF	TRBV10-3	once	TRBJ2-6	.
TGTGCCAGCAGCTTATCAGGACTATATAGCAATCAGCCCCAGCATTTT	CASSLSGLYSNQPQHF	TRBV7-2	.	TRBJ1-5	.
TGTGCCAGCTCACCCCAGGACAGACGGAAAGAGACCCAGTACTTC	CASSPQDRRKETQYF	TRBV18	.	TRBJ2-5	.
TGTGCCAGCAGCCGCCGGGTAGGGGGAGATTACAATGAGCAGTTCTTC	CASSRRVGGDYNEQFF	TRBV4-2	.	TRBJ2-1	.
TGTGCCAGCAACTCCCTATACGAGCAGTACTTC	CASNSLYEQYF	TRBV28	few	TRBJ2-7	.
TGTGCCAGCAGCTTGACTAGCGGGGGCACAGATACGCAGTATTTT	CASSLTSGGTDTQYF	TRBV5-4	.	TRBJ2-3	TRBD2